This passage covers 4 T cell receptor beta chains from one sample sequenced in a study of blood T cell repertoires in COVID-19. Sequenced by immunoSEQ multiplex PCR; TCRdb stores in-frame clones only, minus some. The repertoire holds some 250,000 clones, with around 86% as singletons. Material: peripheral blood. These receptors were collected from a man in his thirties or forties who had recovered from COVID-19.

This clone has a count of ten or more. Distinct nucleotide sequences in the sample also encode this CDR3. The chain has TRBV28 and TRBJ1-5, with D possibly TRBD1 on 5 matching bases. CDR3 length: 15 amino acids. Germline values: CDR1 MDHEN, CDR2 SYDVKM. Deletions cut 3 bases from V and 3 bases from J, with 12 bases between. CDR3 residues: CASSLEGQDNQPQHF. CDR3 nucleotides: TGTGCCAGCAGTTTGGAGGGGCAGGACAATCAGCCCCAGCATTTT.

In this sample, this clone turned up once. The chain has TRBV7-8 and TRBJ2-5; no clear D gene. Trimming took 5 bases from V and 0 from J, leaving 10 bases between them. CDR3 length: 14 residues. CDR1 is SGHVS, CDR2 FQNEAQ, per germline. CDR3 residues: CASSPQWHQETQYF. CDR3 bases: TGTGCCAGCAGCCCACAGTGGCACCAAGAGACCCAGTACTTC. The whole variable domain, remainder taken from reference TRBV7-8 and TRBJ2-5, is GAGVSQSPRYKVAKRGQDVALRCDPISGHVSLFWYQQALGQGPEFLTYFQNEAQLDKSGLPSDRFFAERPEGSVSTLKIQRTQQEDSAVYLCASSPQWHQETQYFGPGTRLLVL.

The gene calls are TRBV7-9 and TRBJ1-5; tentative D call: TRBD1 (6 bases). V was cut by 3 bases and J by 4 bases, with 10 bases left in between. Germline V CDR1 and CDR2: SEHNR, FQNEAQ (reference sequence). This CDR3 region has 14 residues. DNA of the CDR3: TGTGCCAGCAGCTTGGACAGTTCGAATCAGCCCCAGCATTTT. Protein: CASSLDSSNQPQHF.

The CDR3 loop reads CASSPTSGVLNEQFF. The DNA for the CDR3 is TGTGCCAGCTCACCCACTAGCGGGGTCCTAAATGAGCAGTTCTTC. The V gene is TRBV18, the J gene TRBJ2-1; 10 bases fit TRBD2. Germline V gene lookup returns CDR1 KGHSH and CDR2 LQKENI. V dropped 3 bases and J dropped 7; count of bases not matched to a gene: 6. CDR3 length: 15 residues.